A single sample gave rise to the 13 T cell receptor beta chains below, sequenced in a study of blood T cell repertoires in COVID-19. The repertoire was sequenced with immunoSEQ multiplex PCR; TCRdb's copy has only in-frame clones and lacks some. The sample lists approximately 170,000 clones; around 83% were seen once. Sequencing was done on a sample of peripheral blood. The source is a woman aged 70-85 years with COVID-19, enrolled during active disease.

The CDR3 DNA reads as TGCGCCAGCAGCTTGGGGACAGCCGGCCAGCCCCAGCATTTT. Its protein is CASSLGTAGQPQHF. This chain uses TRBV5-1 with TRBJ1-5; tentatively, D is TRBD1 (6 bases). Germline loops: CDR1 SGHRS, CDR2 YFSETQ. The CDR3 length is 14 residues. V gave up 0 bases and J gave up 7 bases, with 11 bases separating them. Full variable domain (missing parts from reference TRBV5-1 and TRBJ1-5): KAGVTQTPRYLIKTRGQQVTLSCSPISGHRSVSWYQQTPGQGLQFLFEYFSETQRNKGNFPGRFSGRQFSNSRSEMNVSTLELGDSALYLCASSLGTAGQPQHFGDGTRLSIL.

V and J are TRBV3-1 (or the pseudogene TRBV3-2) and TRBJ1-1; D may be TRBD1 (6 bases). The CDR3 runs to 16 residues. Germline V lookup: CDR1 LGHDT, CDR2 YNNKEL (reference sequence). V gave up 2 bases and J gave up 4 bases, with 17 bases separating them. The CDR3 DNA follows: TGTGCCAGCAGCCAATCGTCACAGGGACGGGGCACTGAAGCTTTCTTT. It is translated as CASSQSSQGRGTEAFF.

The chain carries TRBV29-1 and TRBJ2-2; 9 bases align to TRBD1. The CDR3 length is 14 residues. The V gene's germline CDR1 is SQVTM and CDR2 ANQGSEA. After removal of 6 bases from V and 6 bases from J, the junction contained 8 bases not matched to a gene. CDR3 in amino acids: CSVTRDRDPGELFF. The CDR3 DNA follows: TGCAGCGTGACCCGGGACAGGGACCCCGGGGAGCTGTTTTTT.

The DNA of the CDR3 is TGCGCCAGCAGCTTGAGCGGGCAGGGTGGCGACGAGCAGTACTTC. Translation gives CASSLSGQGGDEQYF. V and J are TRBV5-1 and TRBJ2-7, with D perhaps TRBD2 (6 bases). Per the germline V gene, CDR1 is SGHRS and CDR2 is YFSETQ. V was cut by 1 base and J by 5 bases, with 16 bases left in between. The CDR3 has 15 amino acids.

This sequence joins TRBV19 and TRBJ1-2; D ambiguous. The CDR3 is 15 amino acids. V was pared by 1 base and J by 8 bases, with 17 bases between. Germline CDR1 and CDR2: LNHDA and SQIVND (reference sequence). The CDR3: CASSIGAGFPEGYTF. For the CDR3, the DNA is TGTGCCAGTAGTATAGGAGCAGGATTTCCTGAGGGCTACACCTTC.

The chain combines TRBV7-9 with TRBJ2-2; weak D call: TRBD2 (6 bases). The V gene's germline CDR1 is SEHNR and CDR2 FQNEAQ (reference sequence). The CDR3 spans 10 residues. The ends were cut back, 11 bases at V and 10 bases at J, with 11 bases in the middle. This CDR3 reads CARGGTELFF. CDR3 bases: TGTGCCCGGGGAGGCACGGAGCTGTTTTTT.

This chain uses TRBV7-2 with TRBJ1-1; D may be TRBD1 (6 bases). Germline V gives CDR1 SGHTA, CDR2 FQGNSA. V dropped 5 bases and J dropped 0 bases, with 19 bases sitting between them. The CDR3 contains 17 residues. CDR3: CASSPEAGAPLNTEAFF. Here the CDR3 DNA reads TGTGCCAGCAGCCCTGAAGCAGGGGCCCCCTTGAACACTGAAGCTTTCTTT.

The V gene is TRBV5-5, the J gene TRBJ2-1, with D perhaps TRBD1 (5 bases). In germline, CDR1 is SGHKS, CDR2 YYEKEE (reference sequence). CDR3 size: 16 residues. Trimming took off 0 bases at V and 10 bases at J, with 20 bases between the two ends. The CDR3 DNA follows: TGTGCCAGCAGCTTGGGCCCAGGGATTTTGGTGGAGGAGCAGTTCTTC. Residues: CASSLGPGILVEEQFF.

The gene calls are TRBV20-1 and TRBJ2-5; a weak D match, TRBD2 (5 bases). The V end was cut by 5 bases, the J end by 7 bases, with 14 bases between. From germline, CDR1 is DFQATT and CDR2 SNEGSKA (reference sequence). The CDR3 has 12 residues. In nucleotides, the CDR3 is TGCAGTGCTGGTGGACTCCTGGGGACCCAGTACTTC. Protein product: CSAGGLLGTQYF.

In this sample, this clone turned up once. The rearrangement links TRBV5-1 to TRBJ2-1; 7 bases map to TRBD1. The germline V gene encodes CDR1 SGHRS and CDR2 YFSETQ. V gave up 0 bases and J gave up 6 bases; unmatched junction bases: 6. The CDR3 contains 15 residues. CDR3 sequence (DNA): TGCGCCAGCAGCTTGGACAGGGGTCCGATCAATGAGCAGTTCTTC. Protein product: CASSLDRGPINEQFF.

Here the CDR3 reads CASSYPGVGTEAFF. Here the CDR3 DNA reads TGTGCCAGCAGCTACCCCGGGGTCGGTACTGAAGCTTTCTTT. V is TRBV6-5 and J is TRBJ1-1, with D unresolved. The V and J ends lost 6 bases and 5 bases respectively, with 16 bases between them. The V gene's germline CDR1 is MNHEY and CDR2 SVGAGI. The CDR3 contains 14 residues.

The rearrangement joins TRBV29-1 to TRBJ1-1; no reliable D call. The V gene's germline CDR1 is SQVTM and CDR2 ANQGSEA. The CDR3 runs to 12 residues. V was shortened by 6 bases and J by 4 bases, with 12 bases between the two germline ends. The CDR3 DNA sequence: TGCAGCGTCACCAAGATCGGCACTGAAGCTTTCTTT. Translating it yields CSVTKIGTEAFF. The full variable domain, with the rest looked up from reference TRBV29-1 and TRBJ1-1, is SAVISQKPSRDICQRGTSLTIQCQVDSQVTMMFWYRQQPGQSLTLIATANQGSEATYESGFVIDKFPISRPNLTFSTLTVSNMSPEDSSIYLCSVTKIGTEAFFGQGTRLTVV.

The chain recombines TRBV5-8 with TRBJ1-1, with no clear D. V was pared by 3 bases and J by 1 base, with 13 bases between. Germline V gives CDR1 SGHTS, CDR2 YDEGEE. The CDR3 sequence is 15 residues long. As DNA, the CDR3 is TGTGCCAGCAGCTCGGACCGGACTGGGAACACTGAAGCTTTCTTT. As protein: CASSSDRTGNTEAFF.